This TCR beta chain was sequenced for a study of Ad26.COV2.S vaccination and SARS-CoV-2 variants. Germline V gene data show CDR1 as ENHRY and CDR2 as SYGVKD. CDR3 size: 12 residues. Trimming stripped 3 bases from V and 7 bases from J, with 7 bases between. TCRdb's copy holds only in-frame clones and misses some; the assay was immunoSEQ multiplex PCR. The table lists roughly 320,000 clones, roughly 86% of them singletons, with approximately 2% in the top ten. The treatment is: 19 received Ad26.COV2.S at low or high dose, single or two shots; roughly five received placebo; per-sample allocation not given. Sampling happened 63 days after the first vaccine or placebo injection. Ad26 vector vaccine expressed Wuhan-strain SARS-CoV-2 spike.

This sample comprised peripheral blood, obtained in a trial of Ad26.COV2.S vaccine versus placebo. This sequence joins TRBV10-3 and TRBJ2-4; no clear D gene. This receptor was obtained from a person aged 18-60 years who received the Ad26.COV2.S COVID-19 vaccine or a placebo. In DNA form, the CDR3 reads TGTGCCATCAGTGATCGGTCCAACATTCAGTACTTC. Its translation is CAISDRSNIQYF.